Given below is one T cell receptor (beta chain) in context. Its antigen is still unknown. Expressed TCRB transcripts were sequenced because the entire RNA isolate underwent reverse transcription. Assay used: immunoSEQ multiplex PCR; TCRdb lists only in-frame clones, some missing. The sample lists roughly 350,000 clones, 9.5% to 11% occurring once. This sample stems from a study of beta chain features in type 1 diabetes. Trimming cost V 6 bases and J 7 bases, with 19 bases left between them. The germline gives CDR1 MDHEN, CDR2 SYDVKM. The CDR3 totals 14 residues. Notes on the study in general: Junctions at VDJ sites from type 1 diabetes patients had fewer insertions and more deletions. The question of HLA type influencing TCRB rearrangement was one that remained unresolved here.

The TCR was taken from a woman aged 25 to 39 in good health. The V and J genes are TRBV28 and TRBJ2-7, with D possibly TRBD2 on 5 matching bases. Sequencing was done on a sample of naive CD4+ T cells from blood. The CDR3 region is CASSSPAGVSEQYF. The CDR3 region has the DNA TGTGCCAGCAGCTCTCCGGCGGGCGTGAGTGAGCAGTACTTC.